Following are 14 T cell receptor beta chains from one sample sequenced in a study of blood T cell repertoires in COVID-19. Using immunoSEQ multiplex PCR, the repertoire was profiled, and TCRdb retains in-frame clones only, with some absent. Of about 86,000 clones in the sample, roughly four fifths were seen once. Material for sequencing was peripheral blood. The receptors were sampled from a woman of 80 years or more with acute or convalescent COVID-19.

The chain joins TRBV3-1 (or the pseudogene TRBV3-2) to TRBJ1-4; TRBD1 matches at 9 bases. V trimming: 4 bases; J trimming: 10 bases; junction bases outside the gene matches: 10. The CDR3 length is 15 residues. CDR1 is LGHDT, CDR2 YNNKEL, per germline (reference sequence). The CDR3 bases are TGTGCCAGCAGCCCCTCCGGGACAGGGCGGCGAAAACTGTTTTTT. This sequence encodes CASSPSGTGRRKLFF.

This clone has only one observation. This chain joins TRBV7-6 and TRBJ2-3, with TRBD2 matching 7 bases. V dropped 5 bases and J dropped 1; count of bases not matched to a gene: 6. Germline V gives CDR1 SGHVS, CDR2 FNYEAQ. This CDR3 spans 15 amino acids. DNA of the CDR3: TGTGCCAGCAGCCCCTTCGCGGGGGGCACAGATACGCAGTATTTT. Its translation is CASSPFAGGTDTQYF. The full variable domain, its missing parts supplied by reference TRBV7-6 and TRBJ2-3, is GAGVSQSPRYKVTKRGQDVALRCDPISGHVSLYWYRQALGQGPEFLTYFNYEAQQDKSGLPNDRFSAERPEGSISTLTIQRTEQRDSAMYRCASSPFAGGTDTQYFGPGTRLTVL.

V is TRBV18 and J is TRBJ1-6; TRBD1 matches 9 bases. The V segment lost 2 bases and the J segment 9 bases; nucleotides outside the gene matches: 8. CDR1 KGHSH and CDR2 LQKENI come from the germline V gene. This CDR3 contains 16 residues. The CDR3 loop reads CASSPRTGDGGSPLHF. CDR3 sequence (DNA): TGTGCCAGCTCACCAAGGACAGGGGATGGCGGTTCACCCCTCCACTTT.

CDR3 DNA sequence: TGTGCCAGCAGCTTAGAACGGCTGACAGCCAGGGGCACTGAAGCTTTCTTT. Translated: CASSLERLTARGTEAFF. V and J are TRBV7-9 and TRBJ1-1, with D perhaps TRBD1 (6 bases). CDR3 length: 17 amino acids. Germline loops: CDR1 SEHNR, CDR2 FQNEAQ (reference sequence). V was clipped by 1 base and J by 4 bases, with 19 bases between them.

This chain uses TRBV28 with TRBJ1-2; D is ambiguous. In germline, CDR1 is MDHEN, CDR2 SYDVKM. CDR3 length: 17 amino acids. Trimming stripped 4 bases from V and 4 bases from J, with 22 bases between. DNA for the CDR3: TGTGCCAGCAGTTCGCCCGGGGAGTCTTTGTTGGGCTATGGCTACACCTTC. Translated: CASSSPGESLLGYGYTF.

This chain uses TRBV15 with TRBJ1-4, with D maybe TRBD1 (6 bases). CDR3 length: 14 amino acids. Trimming shortened V by 8 bases and J by 6 bases, and 16 bases separated the two germline ends. Germline values: CDR1 LNHNV, CDR2 YYDKDF (reference sequence). CDR3 amino acids: CATEDRLFDEKLFF. CDR3 bases: TGTGCCACCGAAGACAGGCTCTTTGATGAAAAACTGTTTTTT.

The chain couples TRBV19 to TRBJ2-2; unclear D gene. Trimming removed 4 bases from V and 1 base from J, with 10 bases in between. The CDR3 has 15 amino acids. From germline, CDR1 is LNHDA and CDR2 SQIVND (reference sequence). CDR3 sequence (DNA): TGTGCCAGTAGTACGTCAAACTGGAACACCGGGGAGCTGTTTTTT. Protein sequence: CASSTSNWNTGELFF.

V gene TRBV25-1 combines with J gene TRBJ2-1, with a possible D match to TRBD2 (6 bases). CDR3 length equals 13 residues. CDR1 is MGHDK, CDR2 SYGVNS, per germline. V was trimmed by 10 bases and J by 4 bases, leaving 14 bases between them. Written as DNA, the CDR3 is TGTGCCACTGGGGCGGGAATATACAATGAGCAGTTCTTC. This codes for CATGAGIYNEQFF.

The chain has TRBV12-5 and TRBJ1-4; D is uncertain. The V gene's germline CDR1 is LGHNT and CDR2 FRNRAP. This CDR3 has 15 residues. The ends were cut back, 1 base at V and 0 bases at J, with 6 bases in the middle. The DNA of the CDR3 is TGTGCTAGTGGTTTGGGCAGTGCAACTAATGAAAAACTGTTTTTT. Translated, it gives CASGLGSATNEKLFF.

CDR3 DNA sequence: TGTGCCAGCAAAAACGGGATTTTCTACGAGCAGTACTTC. Its protein product is CASKNGIFYEQYF. This rearrangement joins TRBV6-6 to TRBJ2-7; possibly TRBD2 for D (5 bases). V was cut by 7 bases and J by 3 bases, with 13 bases left in between. CDR1 MNHNY and CDR2 SVGAGI come from the germline V gene (reference sequence). The CDR3 consists of 13 residues.

The chain links TRBV11-2 to TRBJ2-7; maybe TRBD2 (6 bases). Germline lookup yields CDR1 SGHAT and CDR2 FQNNGV. CDR3 length: 14 amino acids. Between the trimmed V and J ends, which lost 1 base and 5 bases, there was a span of 12 bases. The CDR3 DNA is TGTGCCAGCAGCTTAGTCCGGGGGACCCACGAGCAGTACTTC. This encodes CASSLVRGTHEQYF.

This clone has just one count. This rearrangement joins TRBV4-2 to TRBJ2-5; D ambiguous. Germline CDR1 LGHNA, CDR2 YNFKEQ. This CDR3 is 15 amino acids long. V lost 0 bases, J lost 3 bases, and 11 bases lay in between. For the CDR3, the DNA is TGTGCCAGCAGCCAAGACGCGGATTGGGAAGAGACCCAGTACTTC. Protein product: CASSQDADWEETQYF.

This rearrangement joins TRBV27 to TRBJ2-5; the match to TRBD2 covers 13 bases. The CDR3 sequence is 15 residues long. Germline CDR1 reads MNHEY; CDR2 reads SMNVEV (reference sequence). The V segment lost 6 bases and the J segment 4 bases; nucleotides outside the gene matches: 5. The DNA for the CDR3 is TGTGCCAGCAGCTCCGGGACTAGCGGGACAGAGACCCAGTACTTC. Translation: CASSSGTSGTETQYF.

This chain links TRBV27 with TRBJ1-6; tentatively, D is TRBD1 (6 bases). CDR3 length equals 14 residues. Trimming pared 3 bases from V and 10 bases from J, leaving 13 bases between. The V gene's germline CDR1 is MNHEY and CDR2 SMNVEV (reference sequence). DNA for the CDR3: TGTGCCAGCAGTTTTTCTCGGGGGGGCTCACCCCTCCACTTT. It translates to CASSFSRGGSPLHF.